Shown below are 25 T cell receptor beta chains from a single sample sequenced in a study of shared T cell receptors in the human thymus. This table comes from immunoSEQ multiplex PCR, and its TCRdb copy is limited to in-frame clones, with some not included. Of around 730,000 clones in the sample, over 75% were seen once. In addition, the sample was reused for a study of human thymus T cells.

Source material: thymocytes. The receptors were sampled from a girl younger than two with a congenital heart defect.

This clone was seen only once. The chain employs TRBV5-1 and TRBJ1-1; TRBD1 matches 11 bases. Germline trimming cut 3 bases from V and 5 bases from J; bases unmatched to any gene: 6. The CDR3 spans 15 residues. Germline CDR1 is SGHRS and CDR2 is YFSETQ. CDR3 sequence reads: CASSWGTGGYTEAFF. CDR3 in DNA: TGCGCCAGCAGCTGGGGGACAGGGGGTTATACTGAAGCTTTCTTT.

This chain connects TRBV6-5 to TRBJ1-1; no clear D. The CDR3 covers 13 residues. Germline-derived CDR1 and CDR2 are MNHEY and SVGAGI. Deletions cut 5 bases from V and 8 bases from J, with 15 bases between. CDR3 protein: CASSAIPGKEAFF. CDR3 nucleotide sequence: TGTGCCAGCAGTGCTATTCCGGGAAAAGAAGCTTTCTTT.

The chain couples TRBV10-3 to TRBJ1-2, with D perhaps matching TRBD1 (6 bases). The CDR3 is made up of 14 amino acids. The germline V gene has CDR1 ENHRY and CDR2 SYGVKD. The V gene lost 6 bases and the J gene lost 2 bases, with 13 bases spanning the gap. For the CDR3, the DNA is TGTGCCATCAGGTTACAGGGATCCAACTATGGCTACACCTTC. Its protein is CAIRLQGSNYGYTF.

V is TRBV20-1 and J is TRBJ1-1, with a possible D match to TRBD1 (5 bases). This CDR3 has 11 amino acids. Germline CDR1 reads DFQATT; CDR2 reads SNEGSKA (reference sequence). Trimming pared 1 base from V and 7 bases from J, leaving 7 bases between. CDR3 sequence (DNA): TGCAGTGCTAGAGCCGGGGGTGAAGCTTTCTTT. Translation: CSARAGGEAFF.

The CDR3 region is CASSAGGQEYEQYF. CDR3 DNA sequence: TGTGCCAGCAGTGCTGGGGGCCAGGAATACGAGCAGTACTTC. This sequence joins TRBV2 and TRBJ2-7; tentative D call: TRBD1 (6 bases). Deletions cut 4 bases from V and 4 bases from J, with 14 bases between. The CDR3 runs 14 residues. Germline CDR1 SNHLY, CDR2 FYNNEI.

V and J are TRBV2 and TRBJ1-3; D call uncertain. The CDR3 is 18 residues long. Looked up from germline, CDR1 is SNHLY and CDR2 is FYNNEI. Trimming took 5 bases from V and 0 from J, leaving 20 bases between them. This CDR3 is CASSPIQLRLFSGNTIYF. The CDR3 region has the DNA TGTGCCAGCAGTCCAATACAACTCAGGTTATTCTCTGGAAACACCATATATTTT.

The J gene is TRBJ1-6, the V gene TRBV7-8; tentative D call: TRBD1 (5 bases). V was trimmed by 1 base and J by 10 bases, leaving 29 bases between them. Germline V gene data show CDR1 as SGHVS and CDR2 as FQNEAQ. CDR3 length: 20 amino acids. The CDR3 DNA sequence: TGTGCCAGCAGCTTAGTGGCAGCTCCCTGGCCCCAGGGTAGGGGATCACCCCTCCACTTT. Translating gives CASSLVAAPWPQGRGSPLHF.

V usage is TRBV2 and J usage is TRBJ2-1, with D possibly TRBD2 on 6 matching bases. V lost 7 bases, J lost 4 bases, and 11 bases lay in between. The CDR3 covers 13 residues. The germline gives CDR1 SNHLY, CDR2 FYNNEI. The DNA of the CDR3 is TGTGCCAGCATCGGGGGAGGATACAATGAGCAGTTCTTC. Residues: CASIGGGYNEQFF.

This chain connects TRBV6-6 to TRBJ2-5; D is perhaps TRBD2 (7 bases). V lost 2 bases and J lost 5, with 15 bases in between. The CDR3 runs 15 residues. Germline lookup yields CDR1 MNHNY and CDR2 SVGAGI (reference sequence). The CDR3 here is CASSYPRGGAETQYF. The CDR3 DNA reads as TGTGCCAGCAGTTACCCCCGAGGGGGGGCTGAGACCCAGTACTTC.

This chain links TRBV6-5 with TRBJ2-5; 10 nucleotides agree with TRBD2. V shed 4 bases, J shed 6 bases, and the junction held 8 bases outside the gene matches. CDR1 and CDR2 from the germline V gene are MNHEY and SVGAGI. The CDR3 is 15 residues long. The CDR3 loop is CASSSSSGGMQTQYF. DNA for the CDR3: TGTGCCAGCAGTTCGTCTAGCGGGGGTATGCAGACCCAGTACTTC.

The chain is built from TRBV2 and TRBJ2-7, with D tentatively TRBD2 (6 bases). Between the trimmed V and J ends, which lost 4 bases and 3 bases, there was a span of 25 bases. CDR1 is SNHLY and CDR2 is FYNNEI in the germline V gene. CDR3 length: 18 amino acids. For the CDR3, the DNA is TGTGCCAGCAGTGGGGTCTTTGGGACTCTACGGGTCGACTACGAGCAGTACTTC. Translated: CASSGVFGTLRVDYEQYF.

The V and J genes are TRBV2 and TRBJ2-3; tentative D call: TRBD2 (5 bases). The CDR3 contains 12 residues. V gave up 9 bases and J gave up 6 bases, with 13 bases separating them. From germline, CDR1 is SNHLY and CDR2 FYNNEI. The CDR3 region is CASCPTGDTQYF. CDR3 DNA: TGTGCCAGTTGTCCCACGGGGGATACGCAGTATTTT.

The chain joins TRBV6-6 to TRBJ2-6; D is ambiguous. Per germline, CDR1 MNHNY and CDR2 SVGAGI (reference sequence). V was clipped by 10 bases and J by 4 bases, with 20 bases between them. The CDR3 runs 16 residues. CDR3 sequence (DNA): TGTGCCACCAATGCCAGGTCGTTCTCCGGGGCCAACGTCCTGACTTTC. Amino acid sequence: CATNARSFSGANVLTF.

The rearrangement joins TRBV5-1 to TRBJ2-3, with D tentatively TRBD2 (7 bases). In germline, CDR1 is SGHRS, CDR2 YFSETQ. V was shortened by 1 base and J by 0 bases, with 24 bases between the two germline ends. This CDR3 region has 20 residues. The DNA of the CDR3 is TGCGCCAGCAGCTTGCGGGCGCGGGGGCCTATTCCTTCTAGCACAGATACGCAGTATTTT. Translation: CASSLRARGPIPSSTDTQYF.

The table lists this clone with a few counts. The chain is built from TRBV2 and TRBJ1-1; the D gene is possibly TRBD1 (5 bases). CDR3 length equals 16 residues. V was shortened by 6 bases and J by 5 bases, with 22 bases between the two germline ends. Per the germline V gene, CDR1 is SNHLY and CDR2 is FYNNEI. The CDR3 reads CASRPGLTASATEAFF. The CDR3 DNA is TGTGCCAGCAGACCAGGGTTGACGGCGAGTGCGACTGAAGCTTTCTTT.

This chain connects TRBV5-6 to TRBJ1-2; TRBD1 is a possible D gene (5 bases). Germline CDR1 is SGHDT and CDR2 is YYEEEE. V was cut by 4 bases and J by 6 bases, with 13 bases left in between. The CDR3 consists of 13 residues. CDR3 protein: CASSAGYRNGYTF. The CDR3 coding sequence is TGTGCCAGCAGCGCCGGATACAGGAATGGCTACACCTTC. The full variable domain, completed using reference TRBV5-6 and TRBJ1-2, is DAGVTQSPTHLIKTRGQQVTLRCSPKSGHDTVSWYQQALGQGPQFIFQYYEEEERQRGNFPDRFSGHQFPNYSSELNVNALLLGDSALYLCASSAGYRNGYTFGSGTRLTVV.

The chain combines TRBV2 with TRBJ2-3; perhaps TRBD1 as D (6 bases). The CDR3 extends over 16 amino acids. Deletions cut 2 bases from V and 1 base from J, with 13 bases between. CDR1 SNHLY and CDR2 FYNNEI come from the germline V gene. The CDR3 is CASSEPQGSGTDTQYF. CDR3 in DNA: TGTGCCAGCAGTGAACCACAGGGTTCGGGCACAGATACGCAGTATTTT.

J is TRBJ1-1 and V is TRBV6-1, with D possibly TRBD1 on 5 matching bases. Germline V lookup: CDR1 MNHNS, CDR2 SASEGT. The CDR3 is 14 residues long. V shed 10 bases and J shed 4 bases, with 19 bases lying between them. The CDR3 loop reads CAIYNSGAATEAFF. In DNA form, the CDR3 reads TGTGCCATATATAACAGCGGGGCGGCCACTGAAGCTTTCTTT.

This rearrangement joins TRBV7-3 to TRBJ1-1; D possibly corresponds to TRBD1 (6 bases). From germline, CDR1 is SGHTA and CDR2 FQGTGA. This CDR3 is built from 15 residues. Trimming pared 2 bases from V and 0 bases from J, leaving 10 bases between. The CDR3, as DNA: TGTGCCAGCAGCTTAGGTCCAGGGGTGAACACTGAAGCTTTCTTT. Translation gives CASSLGPGVNTEAFF. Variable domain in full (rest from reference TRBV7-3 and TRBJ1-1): GAGVSQTPSNKVTEKGKYVELRCDPISGHTALYWYRQSLGQGPEFLIYFQGTGAADDSGLPNDRFFAVRPEGSVSTLKIQRTERGDSAVYLCASSLGPGVNTEAFFGQGTRLTVV.

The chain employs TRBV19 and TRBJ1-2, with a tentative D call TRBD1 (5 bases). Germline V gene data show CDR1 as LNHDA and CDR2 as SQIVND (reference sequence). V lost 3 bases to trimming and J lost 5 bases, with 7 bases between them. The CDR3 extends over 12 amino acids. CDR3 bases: TGTGCCAGTAGTATGGAGGGGTATGGCTACACCTTC. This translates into CASSMEGYGYTF.

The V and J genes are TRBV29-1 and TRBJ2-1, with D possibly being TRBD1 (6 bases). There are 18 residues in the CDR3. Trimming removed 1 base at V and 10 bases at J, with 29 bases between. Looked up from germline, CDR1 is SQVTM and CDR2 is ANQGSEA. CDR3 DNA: TGCAGCGTTGAAGGGGTTGGGGGCCCGGGGCCCGTTAGAGGAGAGCAGTTCTTC. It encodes CSVEGVGGPGPVRGEQFF.

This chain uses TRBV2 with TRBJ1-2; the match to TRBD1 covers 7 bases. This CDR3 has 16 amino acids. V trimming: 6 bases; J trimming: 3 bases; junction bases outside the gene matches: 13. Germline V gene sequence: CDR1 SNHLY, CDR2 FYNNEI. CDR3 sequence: CASRDWTGPYYYGYTF. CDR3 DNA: TGTGCCAGCAGGGACTGGACAGGTCCTTACTACTATGGCTACACCTTC.

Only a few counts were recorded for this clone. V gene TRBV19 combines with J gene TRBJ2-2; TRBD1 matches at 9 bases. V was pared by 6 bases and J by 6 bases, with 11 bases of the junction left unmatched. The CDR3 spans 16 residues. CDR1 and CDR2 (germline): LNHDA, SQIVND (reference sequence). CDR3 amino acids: CASRTSGTGLAGELFF. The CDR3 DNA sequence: TGTGCCAGTAGGACCTCCGGGACAGGGTTGGCCGGGGAGCTGTTTTTT.

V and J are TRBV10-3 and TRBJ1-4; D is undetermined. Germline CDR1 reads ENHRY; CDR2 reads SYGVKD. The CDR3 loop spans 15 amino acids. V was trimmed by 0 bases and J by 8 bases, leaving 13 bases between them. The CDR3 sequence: CAISESREQTEKLFF. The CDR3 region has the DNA TGTGCCATCAGTGAGTCTAGGGAGCAAACCGAAAAACTGTTTTTT.

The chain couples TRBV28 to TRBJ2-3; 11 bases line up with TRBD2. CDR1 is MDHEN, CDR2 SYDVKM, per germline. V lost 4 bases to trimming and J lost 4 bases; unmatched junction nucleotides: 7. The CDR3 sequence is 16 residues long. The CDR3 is CASSSGTSGISDTQYF. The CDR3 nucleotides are TGTGCCAGCAGTTCCGGGACTAGCGGCATTTCAGATACGCAGTATTTT.